A selection of T cell receptor beta chains follows, all from one sample in a study of response to subunit inactivated influenza vaccine. Using its own MiXCR run on the RT-PCR reads, TCRdb lists one record per CDR3 protein. The sample yields hundreds of thousands of distinct CDR3 sequences, approximately 15% seen once. The source was CD4+ T cells sorted from PBMCs, collected roughly 24 months after vaccination. The receptors were gathered from a man between 50 and 69 years old who received an inactivated influenza vaccine. Both conserved end residues are part of each CDR3. A D gene is named only where the DNA matches it firmly. For some rows the clone size is stated as once, few or many, or as a class when expanded; others skip it.

>TRBJ1-6|few|TRBV6-1|NA
TGTGCCAGCAGCACCGGGCCCCGACTCTCCTATAATTCACCCCTCCACTTT
CASSTGPRLSYNSPLHF
>TRBJ2-1|NA|TRBV6-4|TRBD2
TGTGCCAGCAGTGACGCTAGCGGGAGGATCCATGAGCAGTTCTTC
CASSDASGRIHEQFF
>TRBJ2-3|few|TRBV30|NA
TGTGCCTGGAGTGCAAACGGATACACAGATACGCAGTATTTT
CAWSANGYTDTQYF
>TRBJ1-6|few|TRBV12-3/TRBV12-4|TRBD1
TGTGCCAGCAGGAAGACAGGGAGTACTTCACCCCTCCACTTT
CASRKTGSTSPLHF
>TRBJ1-5|once|TRBV12-3/TRBV12-4|NA
TGTGCCAGCAGCTACGGGGGGCATAGCAATCAGCCCCAGCATTTT
CASSYGGHSNQPQHF
>TRBJ2-1|NA|TRBV18|NA
TGTGCCAGCTCACCTGTAGGGGATGGCTCTTACAATGAGCAGTTCTTC
CASSPVGDGSYNEQFF
>TRBJ2-5|NA|TRBV7-2|TRBD2
TGTGCCAGCAGCCCCTGGTCTAGCGGGAGGTACCAAGAGACCCAGTACTTC
CASSPWSSGRYQETQYF
>TRBJ2-3|NA|TRBV7-9|TRBD2
TGTGCCAGCAGCCCGAGTCTAGCGGGAGGGCCCACAGATACGCAGTATTTT
CASSPSLAGGPTDTQYF
>TRBJ2-3|many|TRBV7-9|NA
TGTGCCAGCAGCAATTCACCGCCAGATACGCAGTATTTT
CASSNSPPDTQYF
>TRBJ2-3|many|TRBV20-1|NA
TGCAGTGCTAGAGATCCGGGAGTAGGAACAGATACGCAGTATTTT
CSARDPGVGTDTQYF
>TRBJ1-1|NA|TRBV5-4|NA
TGTGCCAGCAGCCGAAGGACAGCTATGAACACTGAAGCTTTCTTT
CASSRRTAMNTEAFF
>TRBJ2-7|few|TRBV5-1|NA
TGCGCCAGCTCCCATTCGTCAGGGTACGAGCAGTACTTC
CASSHSSGYEQYF
>TRBJ2-6|NA|TRBV7-2|NA
TGTGCCAGCAGCTCCCCGGGACTGAGGAGAGGGGCCAACGTCCTGACTTTC
CASSSPGLRRGANVLTF
>TRBJ1-6|NA|TRBV6-5|NA
TGTGCCAGCAGTTACTTGAAGAATTCACCCCTCCACTTT
CASSYLKNSPLHF
>TRBJ2-7|many|TRBV6-5|NA
TGTGCCAGCAGTTACTCTCACCTCGCAGGACAGCGCTACGAGCAGTACTTC
CASSYSHLAGQRYEQYF
>TRBJ1-6|few|TRBV6-5|NA
TGTGCCAGCAGTTATTGGGGCAGGGCGGGAGCACCCCTCCACTTT
CASSYWGRAGAPLHF
>TRBJ1-5|many|TRBV7-8|NA
TGTGCCAGCGGCCGGGGGCAGGGGCTGAATCAGCCCCAGCATTTT
CASGRGQGLNQPQHF
>TRBJ1-5|NA|TRBV6-2/TRBV6-3|NA
TGTGCCAGCACCCCGGGGCAGCGCGGGCCCCAGCATTTT
CASTPGQRGPQHF
>TRBJ2-1|NA|TRBV7-9|NA
TGTGCCAGCAGCCAAGGTGGGACTGGGAATTATGAGCAGTTCTTC
CASSQGGTGNYEQFF
>TRBJ2-7|few|TRBV5-1|NA
TGCGCCAGCAGCTTGCAGGAGAGCTACGAGCAGTACTTC
CASSLQESYEQYF
>TRBJ2-1|few|TRBV20-1|TRBD2
TGCAGTGCAAGTCTGGGTACTAGCGGGAGGTTCAATGAGCAGTTCTTC
CSASLGTSGRFNEQFF
>TRBJ2-7|few|TRBV6-5|TRBD2
TGTGCCAGCAGTTACGGGGCGGGAGTGTACGAGCAGTACTTC
CASSYGAGVYEQYF
>TRBJ2-2|NA|TRBV20-1|NA
TGCAGTGCTAGGCTGGGGTGGGAGAGCGGCGGGGAGCTGTTTTTT
CSARLGWESGGELFF
>TRBJ1-2|few|TRBV7-9|NA
TGTGCCAGCAGCGGCGACGGGAGCTCCCATGGCTACACCTTC
CASSGDGSSHGYTF
>TRBJ2-2|NA|TRBV20-1|NA
TGCAGTGCTAGACGGGAGACCGGGGAGCTGTTTTTT
CSARRETGELFF
>TRBJ2-1|NA|TRBV5-1|NA
TGCGCCAGCAGCCCGTCGGCGGGTCCCCGGGAGCAGTTCTTC
CASSPSAGPREQFF
>TRBJ2-3|NA|TRBV6-5|TRBD2
TGTGCCAGCAGTCCTCGACTAGCGGGAGGAATAGATACGCAGTATTTT
CASSPRLAGGIDTQYF
>TRBJ2-2|few|TRBV20-1|NA
TGCAGTGCTAGACTAGCAGGAGCGAACACCGGGGAGCTGTTTTTT
CSARLAGANTGELFF
>TRBJ2-7|once|TRBV2|TRBD2
TGTGCCAGCAGAGAATCTAGCGGGGGGCCCTACGAGCAGTACTTC
CASRESSGGPYEQYF
>TRBJ1-2|NA|TRBV28|TRBD1
TGTGCCAGCAGTTTGGTCCAGGGGGCAGGTGGCTACACCTTC
CASSLVQGAGGYTF
>TRBJ2-2|NA|TRBV11-2|NA
TGTGCCACACGACAGATCGCGAACACCGGGGAGCTGTTTTTT
CATRQIANTGELFF
>TRBJ2-5|many|TRBV28|TRBD2
TGTGCCAGCAGTTTATGGGCTAGCGGAACTAAAGAGACCCAGTACTTC
CASSLWASGTKETQYF
>TRBJ2-1|few|TRBV9|NA
TGTGCCAGCAGCGGCCAATACAATGAGCAGTTCTTC
CASSGQYNEQFF
>TRBJ2-7|NA|TRBV6-1|TRBD1
TGTGCCAGCAGCCGACAGGGGGTTAACGAGCAGTACTTC
CASSRQGVNEQYF
>TRBJ1-2|few|TRBV20-1|TRBD1
TGCAGTGCTAGAAGGGGGCTCTATGGCTACACCTTC
CSARRGLYGYTF
>TRBJ2-7|few|TRBV7-9|TRBD2
TGTGCCAGCAGCTGGGGGACTAGCGGTTACGAGCAGTACTTC
CASSWGTSGYEQYF
>TRBJ1-1|few|TRBV5-1|NA
TGCGCCAGCAGGCCCTACACAGTTCCTCCTAACACTGAAGCTTTCTTT
CASRPYTVPPNTEAFF
>TRBJ2-2|NA|TRBV28|NA
TGTGCCAGCCGGAGAGCTGGGGAGATATCGAACACCGGGGAGCTGTTTTTT
CASRRAGEISNTGELFF
>TRBJ2-5|NA|TRBV5-5|NA
TGTGCCAGCAGCAAGGCGGACAGCCAAGAGACCCAGTACTTC
CASSKADSQETQYF
>TRBJ2-3|few|TRBV7-9|NA
TGTGCCAGCACCTCACCGGGCCTCAGCACAGATACGCAGTATTTT
CASTSPGLSTDTQYF
>TRBJ1-4|NA|TRBV28|NA
TGTGCCAGCACCTTGGGGGGGGCTAATGAAAAACTGTTTTTT
CASTLGGANEKLFF
>TRBJ1-4|many|TRBV5-1|TRBD1
TGCGCCAGCAGCGGCGGGACAGGGTCAACTAATGAAAAACTGTTTTTT
CASSGGTGSTNEKLFF
>TRBJ2-3|many|TRBV4-3|NA
TGCGCCAGCAGCCAAGCAGGGGAAGATACGCAGTATTTT
CASSQAGEDTQYF
>TRBJ2-1|few|TRBV11-2|NA
TGTGCCAGCAGCCTGATGGTCCGGGGATCCTACAATGAGCAGTTCTTC
CASSLMVRGSYNEQFF
>TRBJ2-5|few|TRBV29-1|NA
TGCAGCGTCAACACACGGGAGACCCAGTACTTC
CSVNTRETQYF
>TRBJ1-5|few|TRBV20-1|NA
TGCAGTGCTAGAGTGACAGGACCTAACAATCAGCCCCAGCATTTT
CSARVTGPNNQPQHF
>TRBJ2-2|few|TRBV29-1|NA
TGCAGCGTTGAAGATCGCGGCAGGGGAACTTCGAACACCGGGGAGCTGTTTTTT
CSVEDRGRGTSNTGELFF